One sample yielded the 11 T cell receptor beta chains listed below, sequenced in a study of T cell changes during pregnancy in multiple sclerosis. Assay: immunoSEQ multiplex PCR; the TCRdb copy retains only in-frame clones and omits some. The sample contains about 48,000 clones, roughly 85% of which appear only once. The source was CD4+ T cells from peripheral blood mononuclear cells, collected in the second trimester of pregnancy. Every receptor here comes from a female donor with multiple sclerosis, enrolled in a pregnancy study.

The chain combines TRBV19 with TRBJ1-3; D remains unclear. Trimming took off 1 base at V and 0 bases at J, with 7 bases between the two ends. Germline CDR1 LNHDA, CDR2 SQIVND (reference sequence). This CDR3 contains 15 residues. As DNA, the CDR3 is TGTGCCAGTAGTATAGGAGGTTTCTCTGGAAACACCATATATTTT. As protein: CASSIGGFSGNTIYF.

The rearrangement uses TRBV10-3 and TRBJ1-1; the D is unclear. Per germline, CDR1 ENHRY and CDR2 SYGVKD. Trimming shortened V by 5 bases and J by 1 base, and 5 bases separated the two germline ends. The CDR3 length is 12 residues. CDR3 sequence reads: CAISQKNTEAFF. The DNA of the CDR3 is TGTGCCATCAGTCAGAAGAACACTGAAGCTTTCTTT.

The chain is built from TRBV6-6 and TRBJ2-7, with TRBD1 as a possible D gene (6 bases). Trimming took 5 bases from V and 0 from J, leaving 11 bases between them. The CDR3 contains 14 residues. Germline-derived CDR1 and CDR2 are MNHNY and SVGAGI (reference sequence). The CDR3 here is CASSIRDTSYEQYF. DNA of the CDR3: TGTGCCAGCAGTATCCGGGACACCTCCTACGAGCAGTACTTC.

J is TRBJ1-2 and V is TRBV25-1; D call uncertain. CDR3 size: 13 residues. The germline V and J ends were trimmed by 4 bases and 2 bases, with 8 bases remaining between them. Looked up from germline, CDR1 is MGHDK and CDR2 is SYGVNS. In DNA form, the CDR3 reads TGTGCCAGCAGTGTGTCCGTCAACTATGGCTACACCTTC. The encoded protein is CASSVSVNYGYTF.

The genes are TRBV19 and TRBJ1-1; D remains ambiguous. CDR3 length: 16 residues. In germline, CDR1 is LNHDA, CDR2 SQIVND (reference sequence). V lost 3 bases and J 3 bases, leaving 17 bases between the germline ends. CDR3 amino acids: CASSILGSSRYTEAFF. CDR3 coding DNA: TGTGCCAGTAGTATCCTCGGCAGTTCCAGGTACACTGAAGCTTTCTTT.

The CDR3 nucleotides are TGCGCCAGCAGCCCGGCTGGTCAGGGTAGTCAGCCCCAGCATTTT. This translates into CASSPAGQGSQPQHF. V and J are TRBV5-1 and TRBJ1-5; TRBD1 might be the D (5 bases). Germline V gene data show CDR1 as SGHRS and CDR2 as YFSETQ. Deletions cut 4 bases from V and 6 bases from J, with 17 bases between. The CDR3 spans 15 residues.

The chain employs TRBV12-5 and TRBJ1-3, with 7 bases that match TRBD1. The CDR3 is 15 residues long. Per germline, CDR1 LGHNT and CDR2 FRNRAP. After removal of 7 bases from V and 0 bases from J, the junction contained 6 bases not matched to a gene. The CDR3, as DNA: TGTGCTAGTGCCCTGACAGGGTTCTCTGGAAACACCATATATTTT. Translated: CASALTGFSGNTIYF. The whole variable domain, filled in from reference TRBV12-5 and TRBJ1-3, reads DARVTQTPRHKVTEMGQEVTMRCQPILGHNTVFWYRQTMMQGLELLAYFRNRAPLDDSGMPKDRFSAEMPDATLATLKIQPSEPRDSAVYFCASALTGFSGNTIYFGEGSWLTVV.

The chain combines TRBV7-3 with TRBJ2-5, with 9 nucleotides matching TRBD2. The V gene's germline CDR1 is SGHTA and CDR2 FQGTGA. The V gene end was trimmed by 5 bases and the J gene end by 4 bases; junction bases not matched to a gene: 14. The CDR3 has 17 residues. The CDR3 DNA is TGTGCCAGCAGCCCCCGGGGGTTGCGGGAGGGTTTAGAGACCCAGTACTTC. It translates to CASSPRGLREGLETQYF.

The genes are TRBV7-8 and TRBJ1-1; D remains unclear. CDR1 is SGHVS and CDR2 is FQNEAQ in the germline V gene. This CDR3 has 13 amino acids. The V gene lost 5 bases and the J gene lost 10 bases, with 17 bases spanning the gap. CDR3: CASSVGLYPVAFF. The CDR3 DNA is TGTGCCAGCAGCGTCGGACTCTACCCGGTAGCTTTCTTT.

This chain uses TRBV10-3 with TRBJ1-5, with 7 positions matching TRBD1. The CDR3 runs 16 residues. Germline V CDR1 and CDR2: ENHRY, SYGVKD. J was trimmed by 5 bases and V by 4 bases; bases with no gene match: 11. The CDR3, as DNA: TGTGCCATCAGTGCGGAAACAGGGGTTGGGGATCAGCCCCAGCATTTT. It codes for CAISAETGVGDQPQHF.

V is TRBV28 and J is TRBJ2-2, with D perhaps TRBD1 (6 bases). This CDR3 has 15 amino acids. Trimming removed 2 bases at V and 4 bases at J, with 11 bases between. CDR1 is MDHEN and CDR2 is SYDVKM in the germline V gene. CDR3 amino acids: CASSLADRITGELFF. The CDR3 DNA reads as TGTGCCAGCAGTTTAGCTGACAGGATCACCGGGGAGCTGTTTTTT.